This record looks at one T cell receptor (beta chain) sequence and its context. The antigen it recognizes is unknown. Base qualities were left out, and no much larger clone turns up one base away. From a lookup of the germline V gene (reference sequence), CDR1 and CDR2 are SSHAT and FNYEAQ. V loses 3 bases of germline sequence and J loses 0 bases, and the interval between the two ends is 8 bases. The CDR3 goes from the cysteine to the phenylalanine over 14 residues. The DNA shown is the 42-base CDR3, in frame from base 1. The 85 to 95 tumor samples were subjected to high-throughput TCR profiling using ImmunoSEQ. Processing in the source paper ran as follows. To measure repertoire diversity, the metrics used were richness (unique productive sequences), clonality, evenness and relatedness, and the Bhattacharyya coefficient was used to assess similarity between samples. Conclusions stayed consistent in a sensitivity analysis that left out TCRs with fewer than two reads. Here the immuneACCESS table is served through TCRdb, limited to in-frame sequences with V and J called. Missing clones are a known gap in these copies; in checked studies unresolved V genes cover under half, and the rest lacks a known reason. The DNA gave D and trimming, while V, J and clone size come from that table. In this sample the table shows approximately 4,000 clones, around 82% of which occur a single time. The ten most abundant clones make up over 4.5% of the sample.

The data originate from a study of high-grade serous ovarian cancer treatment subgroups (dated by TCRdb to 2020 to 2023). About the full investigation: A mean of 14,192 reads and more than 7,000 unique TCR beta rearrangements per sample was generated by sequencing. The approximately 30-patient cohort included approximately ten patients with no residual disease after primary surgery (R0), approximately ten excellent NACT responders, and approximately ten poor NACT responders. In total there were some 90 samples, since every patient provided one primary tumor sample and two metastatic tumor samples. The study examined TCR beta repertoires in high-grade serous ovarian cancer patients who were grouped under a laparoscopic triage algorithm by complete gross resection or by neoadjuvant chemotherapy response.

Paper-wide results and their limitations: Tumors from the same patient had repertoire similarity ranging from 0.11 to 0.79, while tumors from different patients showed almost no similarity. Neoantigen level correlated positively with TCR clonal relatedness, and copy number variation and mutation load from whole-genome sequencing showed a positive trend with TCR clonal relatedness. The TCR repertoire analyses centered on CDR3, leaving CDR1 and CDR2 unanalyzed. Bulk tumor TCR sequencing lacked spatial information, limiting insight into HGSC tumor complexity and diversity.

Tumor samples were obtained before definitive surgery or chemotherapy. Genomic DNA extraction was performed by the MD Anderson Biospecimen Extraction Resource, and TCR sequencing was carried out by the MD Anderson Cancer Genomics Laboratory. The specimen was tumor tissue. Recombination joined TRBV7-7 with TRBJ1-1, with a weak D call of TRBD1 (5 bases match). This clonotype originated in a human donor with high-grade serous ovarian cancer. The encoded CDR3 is CASSFDSLNTEAFF. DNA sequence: TGTGCCAGCAGCTTTGACAGTTTGAACACTGAAGCTTTCTTT. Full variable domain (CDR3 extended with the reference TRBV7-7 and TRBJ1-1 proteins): GAGVSQSPRYKVTKRGQDVTLRCDPISSHATLYWYQQALGQGPEFLTYFNYEAQPDKSGLPSDRFSAERPEGSISTLTIQRTEQRDSAMYRCASSFDSLNTEAFFGQGTRLTVV.